This is a list of T cell receptor beta chains from one sample in a study of CD8 T cells in ankylosing spondylitis. TCRdb independently ran MiXCR on the 5' RACE reads; one entry per CDR3 protein. This table holds roughly 180,000 distinct CDR3 sequences, 11% found once. The sequencing sample was made of blood, either unsorted or a sorted T cell fraction (not recorded which). All receptors derive from a male donor with ankylosing spondylitis or in good health (not recorded which). CDR3s leave out the opening cysteine and the closing phenylalanine or tryptophan.

v_call	cdr3_aa
TRBV14	ASSPTRSRNTEAF
TRBV7-9	ASSSLYNEQF
TRBV7-2	ASSYTSRVVEQF
TRBV15	ATSRSRVDDPQH
TRBV7-8	ASSLVIRSGNTIY
TRBV6-2/TRBV6-3	ASSYTHFSGANVLT
TRBV3-1	ASSQTDTGELF
TRBV5-8	ASSLGTGSAGDEQY
TRBV5-1	ASSSAAGTGGSYEQY
TRBV6-2/TRBV6-3	ASSATGLLALSYNEQF
TRBV12-3/TRBV12-4	ASSLDGGADTQY
TRBV19	ASRKRDTDTGELF
TRBV7-2	ASSSRRGATGELF
TRBV24-1	ATSDGPRGRF
TRBV12-3/TRBV12-4	ASSFGTSGTYEQY
TRBV6-5	ASSYSRQGSQPQH
TRBV28	ASSLEAGGRSLYNEQF
TRBV21-1	ASSKVQRTSTDTQY
TRBV7-9	ASSLALGGAGYGYT
TRBV5-1	ASSLGPGDYGYT
TRBV20-1	SAREGTRQNTEAF
TRBV9	ASSVGNNEKLF
TRBV4-1	ASSPRPDPGSGEQY
TRBV29-1	SVRNPGGEMNTEAF
TRBV7-7	ASSSGGLGADTQY
TRBV6-1	ASSEAGLSYEQY
TRBV27	ASSPRTASYEQY
TRBV29-1	SCRPLGGTEAF
TRBV7-2	ASSLASGTGSYEQY